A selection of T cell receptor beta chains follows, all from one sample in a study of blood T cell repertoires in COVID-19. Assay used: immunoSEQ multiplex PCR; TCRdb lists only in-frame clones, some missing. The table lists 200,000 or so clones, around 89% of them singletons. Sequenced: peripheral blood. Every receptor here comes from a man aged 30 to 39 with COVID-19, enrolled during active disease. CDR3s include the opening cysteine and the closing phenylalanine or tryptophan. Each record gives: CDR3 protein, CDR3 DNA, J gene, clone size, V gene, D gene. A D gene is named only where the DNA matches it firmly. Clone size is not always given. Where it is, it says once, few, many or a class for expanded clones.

CDR3 protein: CASSLAGTSTDTQYF
CDR3 DNA: TGTGCCAGCAGCTTAGCCGGGACTAGCACAGATACGCAGTATTTT
J gene: TRBJ2-3
clone size: NA
V gene: TRBV7-9
D gene: NA

CDR3 protein: CASIRDGGMYEQYF
CDR3 DNA: TGTGCCAGTATCCGGGACGGGGGGATGTACGAGCAGTACTTC
J gene: TRBJ2-7
clone size: NA
V gene: TRBV28
D gene: TRBD2

CDR3 protein: CASSPSWGRQETQYF
CDR3 DNA: TGTGCCAGCTCCCCTTCGTGGGGGCGCCAAGAGACCCAGTACTTC
J gene: TRBJ2-5
clone size: NA
V gene: TRBV18
D gene: NA

CDR3 protein: CATSQSNYGYTF
CDR3 DNA: TGTGCCACCAGCCAGTCTAACTATGGCTACACCTTC
J gene: TRBJ1-2
clone size: NA
V gene: TRBV15
D gene: NA

CDR3 protein: CASSFRQGQETQYF
CDR3 DNA: TGTGCCAGCAGCTTTCGACAGGGCCAAGAGACCCAGTACTTC
J gene: TRBJ2-5
clone size: once
V gene: TRBV7-8
D gene: TRBD1

CDR3 protein: CAWSVSGTYEQYF
CDR3 DNA: TGTGCCTGGAGTGTGTCAGGAACCTACGAGCAGTACTTC
J gene: TRBJ2-7
clone size: once
V gene: TRBV30
D gene: NA

CDR3 protein: CATSELTGSYNEQFF
CDR3 DNA: TGTGCCACCAGTGAACTGACAGGTTCCTACAATGAGCAGTTCTTC
J gene: TRBJ2-1
clone size: once
V gene: TRBV24-1
D gene: NA

CDR3 protein: CASSLAETGELFF
CDR3 DNA: TGTGCCAGCTCCCTAGCAGAAACCGGGGAGCTGTTTTTT
J gene: TRBJ2-2
clone size: NA
V gene: TRBV18
D gene: NA

CDR3 protein: CASSGQIDQPQHF
CDR3 DNA: TGTGCCAGCAGTGGACAGATCGATCAGCCCCAGCATTTT
J gene: TRBJ1-5
clone size: few
V gene: TRBV6-6
D gene: NA

CDR3 protein: CASTASLAGRETQYF
CDR3 DNA: TGTGCCAGTACCGCCTCCCTAGCGGGCCGGGAGACCCAGTACTTC
J gene: TRBJ2-5
clone size: NA
V gene: TRBV19
D gene: TRBD2

CDR3 protein: CASSLLIGGNTEAFF
CDR3 DNA: TGTGCCAGCAGCTTGCTTATCGGGGGAAACACTGAAGCTTTCTTT
J gene: TRBJ1-1
clone size: NA
V gene: TRBV7-2
D gene: NA

CDR3 protein: CASSLEEPGIYGYTF
CDR3 DNA: TGTGCCAGCAGCTTAGAGGAGCCCGGGATCTATGGCTACACCTTC
J gene: TRBJ1-2
clone size: NA
V gene: TRBV7-8
D gene: NA

CDR3 protein: CASQTGTGVSYEQYF
CDR3 DNA: TGTGCCAGCCAGACAGGGACAGGGGTCAGCTACGAGCAGTACTTC
J gene: TRBJ2-7
clone size: NA
V gene: TRBV27
D gene: TRBD1

CDR3 protein: CASSYPTGQGSYEQYF
CDR3 DNA: TGTGCCAGCAGTTACCCTACTGGACAGGGGAGCTACGAGCAGTACTTC
J gene: TRBJ2-7
clone size: NA
V gene: TRBV6-6
D gene: TRBD1